The 4 T cell receptor beta chains reported below all come from one sample, sequenced in a study of blood T cell repertoires in COVID-19. The method was immunoSEQ multiplex PCR; TCRdb's version includes in-frame clones alone and lacks a portion of them. The sample shows under 150,000 clones, 84% of them seen only once. The sample taken for sequencing was PBMCs or T cells enriched from blood (not recorded which). These receptors were collected from a man in his fifties or sixties in a cohort exposed to, infected with or recovered from COVID-19 (not recorded which).

The CDR3 DNA is TGTGCCAGCTCAGCGATCTCTTCGGGACAAGGAACCTACGAGCAGTACTTC. Its translation is CASSAISSGQGTYEQYF. The genes are TRBV18 and TRBJ2-7; a weak D match, TRBD1 (6 bases). V lost 5 bases to trimming and J lost 2 bases, with 22 bases between them. Germline CDR1 and CDR2: KGHSH and LQKENI. This CDR3 is built from 17 residues.

The gene calls are TRBV4-3 and TRBJ1-1, with a tentative D call TRBD1 (6 bases). Between the trimmed V and J ends, which lost 0 bases and 2 bases, there was a span of 16 bases. This CDR3 has 17 amino acids. Germline V gives CDR1 LGHNA, CDR2 YSLEER. CDR3 region: CASSQDSGGDTNTEAFF. The CDR3 DNA reads TGCGCCAGCAGCCAAGATAGTGGGGGGGACACTAACACTGAAGCTTTCTTT.

V is TRBV27 and J is TRBJ2-7; 9 nucleotides line up with TRBD1. This CDR3 spans 15 amino acids. The V segment lost 6 bases and the J segment 3 bases; nucleotides outside the gene matches: 9. In germline, CDR1 is MNHEY, CDR2 SMNVEV (reference sequence). CDR3 DNA: TGTGCCAGCAGGTCCCCGAGGACAGGGGACTACGAGCAGTACTTC. Translated, it gives CASRSPRTGDYEQYF.

This clone was found once. This sequence joins TRBV6-6 and TRBJ2-3; 7 nucleotides line up with TRBD2. V shed 6 bases, J shed 5 bases, and the junction held 11 bases outside the gene matches. The CDR3 runs 15 residues. The V gene's germline CDR1 is MNHNY and CDR2 SVGAGI (reference sequence). As DNA, the CDR3 is TGTGCCAGCAGCCGACGAGAGCGGGGCCTAGATACGCAGTATTTT. This translates into CASSRRERGLDTQYF.